This T cell receptor (beta chain) was observed in a study of PD-L1 blockade in urothelial cancer. The overall study: Blood was analyzed 3 weeks (second dose) and 6 weeks after treatment start.

Time point reported: pretreatment peripheral blood. CDR1 is SGHRS, CDR2 YFSETQ, per germline. The V and J ends lost 4 bases and 5 bases, in that order; junction bases with no gene match: 12. This CDR3 is 16 amino acids long. This clone turned up a few times. The antigen is not known. General study results and limits: In blood at 3 weeks, tumor-associated clones expanded more among patients with durable benefit.

Here immunoSEQ multiplex PCR was the method, and the copy in TCRdb shows in-frame clones only, minus some. The data hold about 55,000 clones, with roughly four fifths observed a single time. This sequence was found in a man aged 70-80 years with urothelial cancer. The chain employs TRBV5-1 and TRBJ1-2; 9 nucleotides agree with TRBD1. Material: PBMCs, obtained around atezolizumab (anti-PD-L1) treatment. CDR3 DNA: TGCGCCAGCAGCCCCGGTACACAGGGGGCGCGTTATGGCTACACCTTC. This translates into CASSPGTQGARYGYTF.